Reported below is one T cell receptor (beta chain). Researchers divided each subset's genomic DNA evenly across several immunoSEQ plates. Methods used by the authors: Filtering differed because ImmunoSEQ produced junction-only sequences that carried no quality scores. Generated by immunoSEQ multiplex PCR, the TCRdb table keeps only in-frame clones and is missing some. The V and J calls and clone size were taken over from that table, and D and trimming were inferred from the DNA. The table records 2 million to 2.5 million clones, 80% to 95% of them present only once. The data originate from a study of shared clonotypes between healthy human individuals. The overall study: A couple of women and a few men aged 18 to 49 served as donors.

In the CD4+ fraction, cells were divided into CD45RA+ naive and CD45RA-negative memory subsets. Germline assignment: CDR1 MNHEY and CDR2 SMNVEV (reference sequence). The V segment lost 5 bases and the J segment 5 bases; nucleotides outside the gene matches: 8. The CDR3 consists of 14 residues. The clonotype originates from a man aged 18 to 29 in good health. Some clones in this sample may be carry-over from other donors' samples. The chain has TRBV27 and TRBJ2-7; 8 bases map to TRBD1. The source material was naive CD4+ T cells from PBMCs. Subset defined: CD45RA+ positively selected. This CDR3 is CASSKRTGSDEQYF. CDR3 coding DNA: TGTGCCAGCAGTAAACGGACAGGGAGCGACGAGCAGTACTTC.